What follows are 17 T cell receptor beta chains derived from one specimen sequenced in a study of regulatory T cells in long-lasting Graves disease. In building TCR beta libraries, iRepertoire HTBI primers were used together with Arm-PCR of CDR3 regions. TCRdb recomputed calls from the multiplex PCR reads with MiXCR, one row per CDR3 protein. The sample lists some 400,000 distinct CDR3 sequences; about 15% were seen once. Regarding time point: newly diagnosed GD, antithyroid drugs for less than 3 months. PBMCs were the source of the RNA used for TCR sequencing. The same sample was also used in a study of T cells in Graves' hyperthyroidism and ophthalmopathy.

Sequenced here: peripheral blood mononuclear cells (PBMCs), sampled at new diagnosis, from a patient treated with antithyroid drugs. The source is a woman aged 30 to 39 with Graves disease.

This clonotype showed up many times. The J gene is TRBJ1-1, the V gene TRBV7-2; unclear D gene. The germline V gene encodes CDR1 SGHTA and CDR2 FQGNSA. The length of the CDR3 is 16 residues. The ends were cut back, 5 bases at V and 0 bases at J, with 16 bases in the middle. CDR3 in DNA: TGTGCCAGCAGCACTTTTCCTAGACAACTGAACACTGAAGCTTTCTTT. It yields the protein CASSTFPRQLNTEAFF.

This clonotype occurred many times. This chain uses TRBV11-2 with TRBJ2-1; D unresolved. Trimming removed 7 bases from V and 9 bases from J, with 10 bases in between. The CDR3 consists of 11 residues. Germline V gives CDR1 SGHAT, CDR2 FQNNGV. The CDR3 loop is CASTSLGEQFF. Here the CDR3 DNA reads TGTGCCAGCACCTCCCTGGGTGAGCAGTTCTTC. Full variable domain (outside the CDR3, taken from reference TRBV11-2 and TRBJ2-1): EAGVAQSPRYKIIEKRQSVAFWCNPISGHATLYWYQQILGQGPKLLIQFQNNGVVDDSQLPKDRFSAERLKGVDSTLKIQPAKLEDSAVYLCASTSLGEQFFGPGTRLTVL.

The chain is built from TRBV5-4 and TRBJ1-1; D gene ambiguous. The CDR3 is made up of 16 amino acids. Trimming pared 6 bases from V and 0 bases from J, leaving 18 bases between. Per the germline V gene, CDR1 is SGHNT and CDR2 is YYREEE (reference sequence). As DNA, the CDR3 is TGTGCCAGCATGAACAGTCGGGGTCTCATGAACACTGAAGCTTTCTTT. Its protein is CASMNSRGLMNTEAFF.

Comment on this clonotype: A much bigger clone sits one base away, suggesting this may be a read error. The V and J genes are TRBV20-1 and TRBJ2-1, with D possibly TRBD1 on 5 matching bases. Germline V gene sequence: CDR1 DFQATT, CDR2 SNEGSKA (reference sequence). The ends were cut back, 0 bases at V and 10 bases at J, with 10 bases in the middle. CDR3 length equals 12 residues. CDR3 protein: CSARDDRYEQFF. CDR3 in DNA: TGCAGTGCTAGAGATGACAGATACGAGCAGTTCTTC.

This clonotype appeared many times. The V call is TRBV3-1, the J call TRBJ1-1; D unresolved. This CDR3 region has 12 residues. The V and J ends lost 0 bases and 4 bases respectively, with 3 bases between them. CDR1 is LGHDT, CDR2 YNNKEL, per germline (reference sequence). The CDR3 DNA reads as TGTGCCAGCAGCCAAGAGGTCACTGAAGCTTTCTTT. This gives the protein CASSQEVTEAFF.

CDR3 residues: CASSVGRGGSYNEQFF. CDR3 in DNA: TGTGCCAGCAGCGTAGGGAGGGGGGGCTCCTACAATGAGCAGTTCTTC. The chain combines TRBV9 with TRBJ2-1, with D maybe TRBD2 (7 bases). The V end lost 0 bases, the J end lost 0 bases, and 10 bases lay between the germline ends. From germline, CDR1 is SGDLS and CDR2 YYNGEE. The CDR3 totals 16 residues.

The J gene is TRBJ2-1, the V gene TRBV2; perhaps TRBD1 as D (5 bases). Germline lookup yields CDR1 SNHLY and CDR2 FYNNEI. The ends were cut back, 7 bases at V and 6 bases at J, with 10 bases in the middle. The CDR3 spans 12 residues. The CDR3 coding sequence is TGTGCCAGCACCTACAGGCCCAATGAGCAGTTCTTC. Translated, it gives CASTYRPNEQFF. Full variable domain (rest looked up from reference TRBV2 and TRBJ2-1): EPEVTQTPSHQVTQMGQEVILRCVPISNHLYFYWYRQILGQKVEFLVSFYNNEISEKSEIFDDQFSVERPDGSNFTLKIRSTKLEDSAMYFCASTYRPNEQFFGPGTRLTVL.

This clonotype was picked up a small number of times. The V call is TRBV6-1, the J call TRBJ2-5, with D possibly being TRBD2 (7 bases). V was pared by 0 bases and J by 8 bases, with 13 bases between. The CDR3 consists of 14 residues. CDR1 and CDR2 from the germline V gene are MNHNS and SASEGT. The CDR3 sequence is CASSEARGRGTQYF. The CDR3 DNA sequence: TGTGCCAGCAGTGAAGCGCGGGGGCGAGGAACCCAGTACTTC.

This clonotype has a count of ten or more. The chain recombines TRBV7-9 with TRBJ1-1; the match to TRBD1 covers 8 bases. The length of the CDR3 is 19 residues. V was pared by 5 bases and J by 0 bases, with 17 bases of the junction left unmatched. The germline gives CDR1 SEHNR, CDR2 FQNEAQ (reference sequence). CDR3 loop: CASSLLPPGQGRMNTEAFF. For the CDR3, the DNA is TGTGCCAGCAGCCTCCTGCCCCCTGGACAGGGTAGAATGAACACTGAAGCTTTCTTT.

The CDR3, as DNA: TGTGCCAGCAGCTCCCTTGGACAGGGTGTAGGGGAGCTGTTTTTT. Translation gives CASSSLGQGVGELFF. The V and J genes are TRBV6-1 and TRBJ2-2; 8 bases are shared with TRBD1. V was pared by 6 bases and J by 8 bases, with 11 bases of the junction left unmatched. The V gene's germline CDR1 is MNHNS and CDR2 SASEGT. The CDR3 extends over 15 amino acids.

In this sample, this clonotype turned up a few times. The CDR3 DNA is TGTGCCAGCAGTACAAGACTAACTAATGAGCAGTTCTTC. This encodes CASSTRLTNEQFF. The V call is TRBV28, the J call TRBJ2-1; TRBD2 is a possible D gene (5 bases). This CDR3 comprises 13 residues. Trimming took off 5 bases at V and 7 bases at J, with 12 bases between the two ends. CDR1 is MDHEN, CDR2 SYDVKM, per germline.

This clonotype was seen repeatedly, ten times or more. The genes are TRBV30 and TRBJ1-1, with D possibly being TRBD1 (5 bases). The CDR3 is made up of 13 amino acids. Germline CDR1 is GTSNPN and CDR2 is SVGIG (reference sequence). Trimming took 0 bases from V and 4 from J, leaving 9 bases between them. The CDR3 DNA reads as TGTGCCTGGAGTGTACTCGGGGGCACTGAAGCTTTCTTT. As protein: CAWSVLGGTEAFF.

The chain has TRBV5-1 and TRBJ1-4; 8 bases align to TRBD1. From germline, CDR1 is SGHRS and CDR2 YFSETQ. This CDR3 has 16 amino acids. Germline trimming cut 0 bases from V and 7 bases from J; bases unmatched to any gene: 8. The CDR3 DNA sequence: TGCGCCAGCAGCTTGGCCGGACAGGGAAGAAGTGAAAAACTGTTTTTT. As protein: CASSLAGQGRSEKLFF.

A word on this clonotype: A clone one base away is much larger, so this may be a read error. The CDR3 loop reads CVSSPQPSPRGLNTEAFF. The CDR3 nucleotides read TGTGTCAGCTCACCGCAGCCAAGTCCCCGAGGACTGAACACTGAAGCTTTCTTT. The chain is built from TRBV18 and TRBJ1-1; D gene unclear. From germline, CDR1 is KGHSH and CDR2 LQKENI. The CDR3 consists of 18 residues.

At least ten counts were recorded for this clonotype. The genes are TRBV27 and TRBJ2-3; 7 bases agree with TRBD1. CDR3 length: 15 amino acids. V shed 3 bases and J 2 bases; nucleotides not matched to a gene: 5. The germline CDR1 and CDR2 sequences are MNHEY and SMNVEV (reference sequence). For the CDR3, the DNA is TGTGCCAGCAGTTTGACAGGGCGGTTCACAGATACGCAGTATTTT. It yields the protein CASSLTGRFTDTQYF.

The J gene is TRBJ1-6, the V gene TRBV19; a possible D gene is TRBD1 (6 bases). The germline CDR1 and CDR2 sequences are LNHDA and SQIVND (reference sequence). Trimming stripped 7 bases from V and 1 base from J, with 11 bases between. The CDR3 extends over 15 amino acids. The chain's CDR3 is CASTPTGSYNSPLHF. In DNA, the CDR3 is TGTGCCAGTACCCCGACAGGATCCTATAATTCACCCCTCCACTTT. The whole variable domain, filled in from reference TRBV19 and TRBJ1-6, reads DGGITQSPKYLFRKEGQNVTLSCEQNLNHDAMYWYRQDPGQGLRLIYYSQIVNDFQKGDIAEGYSVSREKKESFPLTVTSAQKNPTAFYLCASTPTGSYNSPLHFGNGTRLTVT.

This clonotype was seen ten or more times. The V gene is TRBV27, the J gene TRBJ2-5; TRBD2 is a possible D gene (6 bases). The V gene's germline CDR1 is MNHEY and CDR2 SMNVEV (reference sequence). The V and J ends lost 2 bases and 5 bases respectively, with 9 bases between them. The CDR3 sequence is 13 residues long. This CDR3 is CASSLGGSETQYF. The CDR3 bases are TGTGCCAGCAGTTTAGGGGGGTCGGAGACCCAGTACTTC.